This TCR beta chain came from a study of response to subunit inactivated influenza vaccine. TCRdb reprocessed the RT-PCR reads via MiXCR and lists one record per CDR3 protein. The sample has about 500,000 distinct CDR3 sequences, about 15% seen once. CDR3 length: 14 residues. V gave up 4 bases and J gave up 2 bases, with 12 bases separating them. CDR1 is MDHEN, CDR2 SYDVKM, per germline. Whole-study results and caveats: It was suggested by the authors that few new T cells are recruited by each seasonal influenza vaccination.

This clonotype has a count of ten or more. Its antigen is not identified. V is TRBV28 and J is TRBJ2-7; tentative D call: TRBD1 (5 bases). This specimen consisted of CD4+ T cells sorted from PBMCs, obtained less than 30 months after vaccination. The receptor was derived from a man aged 45 to 75 who received an inactivated influenza vaccine. CDR3 amino acids: CASSWGVYPYEQYF. The CDR3 coding sequence is TGTGCCAGCAGTTGGGGCGTTTATCCCTACGAGCAGTACTTC.